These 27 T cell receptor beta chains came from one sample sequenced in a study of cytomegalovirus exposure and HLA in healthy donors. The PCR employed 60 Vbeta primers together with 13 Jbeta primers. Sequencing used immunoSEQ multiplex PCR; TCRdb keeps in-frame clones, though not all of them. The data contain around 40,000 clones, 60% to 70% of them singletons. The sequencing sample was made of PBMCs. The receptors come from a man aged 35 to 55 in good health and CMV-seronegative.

CDR3 region: CASSFRRTGTQPQHF. As DNA, the CDR3 is TGTGCCAGCAGTTTTCGCCGGACAGGGACTCAGCCCCAGCATTTT. The chain carries TRBV28 and TRBJ1-5, with TRBD1 matching 8 bases. This CDR3 is 15 amino acids long. Germline trimming cut 3 bases from V and 6 bases from J; bases unmatched to any gene: 7. Germline V gene sequence: CDR1 MDHEN, CDR2 SYDVKM.

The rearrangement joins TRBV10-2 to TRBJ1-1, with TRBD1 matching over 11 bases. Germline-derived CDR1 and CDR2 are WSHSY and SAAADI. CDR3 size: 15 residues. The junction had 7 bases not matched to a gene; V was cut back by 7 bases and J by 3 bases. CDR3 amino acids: CASTPGQGAYTEAFF. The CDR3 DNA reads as TGCGCCAGCACCCCCGGACAGGGGGCTTACACTGAAGCTTTCTTT.

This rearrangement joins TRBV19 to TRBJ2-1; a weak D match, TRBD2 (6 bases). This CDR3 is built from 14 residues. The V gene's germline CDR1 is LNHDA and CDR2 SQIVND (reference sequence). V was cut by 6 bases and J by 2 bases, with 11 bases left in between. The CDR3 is CASSLRGPYNEQFF. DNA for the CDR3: TGTGCCAGTAGCCTGCGGGGTCCCTACAATGAGCAGTTCTTC. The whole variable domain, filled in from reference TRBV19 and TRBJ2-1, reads DGGITQSPKYLFRKEGQNVTLSCEQNLNHDAMYWYRQDPGQGLRLIYYSQIVNDFQKGDIAEGYSVSREKKESFPLTVTSAQKNPTAFYLCASSLRGPYNEQFFGPGTRLTVL.

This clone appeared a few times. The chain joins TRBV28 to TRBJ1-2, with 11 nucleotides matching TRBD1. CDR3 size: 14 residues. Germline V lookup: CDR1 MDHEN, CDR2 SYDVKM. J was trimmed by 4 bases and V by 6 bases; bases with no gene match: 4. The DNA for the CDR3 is TGTGCCAGCAGCCCGGGACAGGGGGGCTATGGCTACACCTTC. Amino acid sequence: CASSPGQGGYGYTF.

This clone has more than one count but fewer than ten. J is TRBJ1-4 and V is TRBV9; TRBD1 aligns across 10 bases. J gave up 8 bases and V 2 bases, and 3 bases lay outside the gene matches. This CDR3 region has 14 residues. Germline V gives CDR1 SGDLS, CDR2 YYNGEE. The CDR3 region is CASSVGTGVEKLFF. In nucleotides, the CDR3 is TGTGCCAGCAGCGTCGGGACAGGGGTCGAAAAACTGTTTTTT. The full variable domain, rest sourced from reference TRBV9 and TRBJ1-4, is DSGVTQTPKHLITATGQRVTLRCSPRSGDLSVYWYQQSLDQGLQFLIQYYNGEERAKGNILERFSAQQFPDLHSELNLSSLELGDSALYFCASSVGTGVEKLFFGSGTQLSVL.

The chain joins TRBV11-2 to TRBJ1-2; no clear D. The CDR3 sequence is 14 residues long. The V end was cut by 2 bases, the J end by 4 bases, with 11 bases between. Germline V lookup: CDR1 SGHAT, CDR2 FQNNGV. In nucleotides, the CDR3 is TGTGCCAGCAGCTTATGGGAGTCCTCCTATGGCTACACCTTC. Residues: CASSLWESSYGYTF.

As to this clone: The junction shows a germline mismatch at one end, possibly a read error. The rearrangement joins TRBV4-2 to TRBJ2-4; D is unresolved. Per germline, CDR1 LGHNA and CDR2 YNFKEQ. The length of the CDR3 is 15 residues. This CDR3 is CASGQDRASDRIQYF. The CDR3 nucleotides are TGTGCCAGCGGCCAAGATAGAGCTAGTGACCGCATTCAGTACTTC.

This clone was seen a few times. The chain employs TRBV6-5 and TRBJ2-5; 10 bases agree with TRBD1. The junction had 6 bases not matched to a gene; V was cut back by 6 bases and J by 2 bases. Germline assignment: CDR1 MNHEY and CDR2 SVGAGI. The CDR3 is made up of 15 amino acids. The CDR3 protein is CASRDGTGEQETQYF. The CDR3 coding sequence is TGTGCCAGCAGAGATGGGACAGGGGAACAAGAGACCCAGTACTTC.

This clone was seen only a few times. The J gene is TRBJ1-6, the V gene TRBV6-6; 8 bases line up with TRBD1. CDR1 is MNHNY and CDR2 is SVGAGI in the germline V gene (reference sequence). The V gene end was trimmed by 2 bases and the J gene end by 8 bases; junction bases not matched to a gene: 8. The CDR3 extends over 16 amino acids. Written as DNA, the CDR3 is TGTGCCAGCAGTTACCCTCGAGGACAGGGCGATTCACCCCTCCACTTT. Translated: CASSYPRGQGDSPLHF.

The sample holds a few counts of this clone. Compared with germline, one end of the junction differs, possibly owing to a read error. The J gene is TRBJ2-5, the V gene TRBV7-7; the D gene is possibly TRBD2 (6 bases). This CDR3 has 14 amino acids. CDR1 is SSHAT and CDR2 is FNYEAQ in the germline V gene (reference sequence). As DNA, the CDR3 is TGTGCTAGCAGCCCACGGGACTCCGAAGAGACCCAGTACTTC. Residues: CASSPRDSEETQYF.

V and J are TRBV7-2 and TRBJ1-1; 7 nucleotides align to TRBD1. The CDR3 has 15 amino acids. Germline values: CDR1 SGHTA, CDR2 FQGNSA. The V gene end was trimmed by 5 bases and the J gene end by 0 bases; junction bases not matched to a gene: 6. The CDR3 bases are TGTGCCAGCAGCCAACAGACAGGGATGAACACTGAAGCTTTCTTT. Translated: CASSQQTGMNTEAFF. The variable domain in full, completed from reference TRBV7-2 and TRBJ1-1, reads GAGVSQSPSNKVTEKGKDVELRCDPISGHTALYWYRQSLGQGLEFLIYFQGNSAPDKSGLPSDRFSAERTGGSVSTLTIQRTQQEDSAVYLCASSQQTGMNTEAFFGQGTRLTVV.

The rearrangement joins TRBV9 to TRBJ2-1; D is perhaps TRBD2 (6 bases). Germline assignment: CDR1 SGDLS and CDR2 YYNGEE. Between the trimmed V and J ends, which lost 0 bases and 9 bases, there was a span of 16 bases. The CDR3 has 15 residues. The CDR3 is CASSVAPGGIGEQFF. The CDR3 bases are TGTGCCAGCAGCGTAGCCCCCGGAGGGATTGGTGAGCAGTTCTTC. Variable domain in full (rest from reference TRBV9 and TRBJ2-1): DSGVTQTPKHLITATGQRVTLRCSPRSGDLSVYWYQQSLDQGLQFLIQYYNGEERAKGNILERFSAQQFPDLHSELNLSSLELGDSALYFCASSVAPGGIGEQFFGPGTRLTVL.

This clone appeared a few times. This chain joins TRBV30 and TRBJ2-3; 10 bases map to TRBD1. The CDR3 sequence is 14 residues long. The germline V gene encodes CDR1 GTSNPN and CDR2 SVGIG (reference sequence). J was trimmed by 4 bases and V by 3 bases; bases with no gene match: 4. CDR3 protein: CAWRGTGEADTQYF. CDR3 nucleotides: TGTGCCTGGAGGGGGACAGGGGAGGCAGATACGCAGTATTTT.

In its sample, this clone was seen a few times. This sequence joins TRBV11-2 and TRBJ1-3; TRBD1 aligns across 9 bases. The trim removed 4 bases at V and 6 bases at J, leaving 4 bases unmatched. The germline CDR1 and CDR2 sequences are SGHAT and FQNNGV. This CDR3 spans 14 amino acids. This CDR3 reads CASSYRGLENTIYF. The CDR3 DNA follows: TGTGCCAGCAGCTACAGGGGGCTGGAAAACACCATATATTTT.

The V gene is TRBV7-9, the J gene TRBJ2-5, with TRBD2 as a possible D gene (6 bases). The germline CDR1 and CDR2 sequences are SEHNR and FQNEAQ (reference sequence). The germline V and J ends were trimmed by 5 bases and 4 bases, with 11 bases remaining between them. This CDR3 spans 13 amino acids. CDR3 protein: CASSVGAGETQYF. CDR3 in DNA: TGTGCCAGCAGCGTGGGAGCGGGAGAGACCCAGTACTTC. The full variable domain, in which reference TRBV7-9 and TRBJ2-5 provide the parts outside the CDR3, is DTGVSQNPRHKITKRGQNVTFRCDPISEHNRLYWYRQTLGQGPEFLTYFQNEAQLEKSRLLSDRFSAERPKGSFSTLEIQRTEQGDSAMYLCASSVGAGETQYFGPGTRLLVL.

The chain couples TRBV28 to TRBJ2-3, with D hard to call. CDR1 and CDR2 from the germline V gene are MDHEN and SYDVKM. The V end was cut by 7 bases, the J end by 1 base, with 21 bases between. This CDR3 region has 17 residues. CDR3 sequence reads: CASTSMTLRPGTDTQYF. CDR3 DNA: TGTGCCAGCACCTCTATGACTCTAAGGCCGGGCACAGATACGCAGTATTTT.

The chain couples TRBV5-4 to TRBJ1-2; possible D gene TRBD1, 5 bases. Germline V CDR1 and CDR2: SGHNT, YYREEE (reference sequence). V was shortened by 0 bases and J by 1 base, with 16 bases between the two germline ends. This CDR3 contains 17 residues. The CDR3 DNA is TGTGCCAGCAGCTTGGCCCCTTTAGGACATCGTAACTATGGCTACACCTTC. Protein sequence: CASSLAPLGHRNYGYTF.

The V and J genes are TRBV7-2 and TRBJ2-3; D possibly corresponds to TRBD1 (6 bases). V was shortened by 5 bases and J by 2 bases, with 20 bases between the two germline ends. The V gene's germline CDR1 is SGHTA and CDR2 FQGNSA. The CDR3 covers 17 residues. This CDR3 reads CASSRTVLGQPTDTQYF. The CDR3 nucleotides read TGTGCCAGCAGCCGTACCGTGCTTGGACAGCCCACAGATACGCAGTATTTT.

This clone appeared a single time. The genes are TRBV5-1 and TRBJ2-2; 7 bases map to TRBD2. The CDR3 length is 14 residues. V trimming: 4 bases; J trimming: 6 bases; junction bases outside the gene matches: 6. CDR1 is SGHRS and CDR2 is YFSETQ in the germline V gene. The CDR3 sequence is CASSIQTSPGELFF. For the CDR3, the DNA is TGCGCCAGCAGCATACAGACTAGCCCCGGGGAGCTGTTTTTT.

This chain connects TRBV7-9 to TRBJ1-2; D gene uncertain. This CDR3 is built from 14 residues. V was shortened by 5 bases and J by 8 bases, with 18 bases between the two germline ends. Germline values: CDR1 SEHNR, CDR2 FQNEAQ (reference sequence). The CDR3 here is CASSRRGALEGYTF. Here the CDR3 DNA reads TGTGCCAGCAGCCGACGAGGCGCTCTCGAGGGCTACACCTTC.

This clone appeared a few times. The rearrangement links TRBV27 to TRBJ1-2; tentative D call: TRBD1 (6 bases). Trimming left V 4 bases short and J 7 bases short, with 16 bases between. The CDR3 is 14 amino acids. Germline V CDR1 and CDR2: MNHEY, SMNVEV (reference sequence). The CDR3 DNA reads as TGTGCCAGCAGTTCGCGCCACCTACAGGGTGGCTACACCTTC. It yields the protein CASSSRHLQGGYTF.

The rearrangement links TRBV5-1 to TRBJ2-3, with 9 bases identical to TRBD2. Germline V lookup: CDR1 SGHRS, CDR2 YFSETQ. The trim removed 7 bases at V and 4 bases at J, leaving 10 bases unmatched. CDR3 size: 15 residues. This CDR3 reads CASGGGAVGADTQYF. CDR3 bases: TGCGCCAGCGGCGGGGGGGCGGTTGGTGCAGATACGCAGTATTTT.

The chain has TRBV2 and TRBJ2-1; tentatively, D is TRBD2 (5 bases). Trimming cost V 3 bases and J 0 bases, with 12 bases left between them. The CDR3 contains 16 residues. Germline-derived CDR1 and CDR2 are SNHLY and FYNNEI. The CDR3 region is CASSDRDRGSYNEQFF. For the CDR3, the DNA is TGTGCCAGCAGTGATAGGGATCGGGGCTCCTACAATGAGCAGTTCTTC.

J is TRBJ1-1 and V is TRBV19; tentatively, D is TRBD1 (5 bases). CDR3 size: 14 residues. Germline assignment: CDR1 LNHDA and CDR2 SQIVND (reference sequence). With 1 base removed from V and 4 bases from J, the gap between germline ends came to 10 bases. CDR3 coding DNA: TGTGCCAGTAGTATAGCAGGTCAGGGCACTGAAGCTTTCTTT. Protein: CASSIAGQGTEAFF.

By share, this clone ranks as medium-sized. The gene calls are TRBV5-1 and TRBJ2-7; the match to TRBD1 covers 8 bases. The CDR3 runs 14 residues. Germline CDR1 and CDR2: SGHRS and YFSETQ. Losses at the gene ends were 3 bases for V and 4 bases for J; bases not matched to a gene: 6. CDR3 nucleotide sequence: TGCGCCAGCAGCTGGACAGGGTTGAATTACGAGCAGTACTTC. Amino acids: CASSWTGLNYEQYF.

CDR3 in amino acids: CASSVGGSSYGYTF. CDR3 sequence (DNA): TGTGCCAGCAGTGTGGGGGGTTCAAGCTATGGCTACACCTTC. The gene calls are TRBV2 and TRBJ1-2; maybe TRBD1 (5 bases). The V and J ends lost 4 bases and 4 bases respectively, with 13 bases between them. The CDR3 extends over 14 amino acids. The germline V gene encodes CDR1 SNHLY and CDR2 FYNNEI.

CDR3 DNA sequence: TGTGCCAGCAGCCAACCCGGGCCTTGGGGCAGCACAGATACGCAGTATTTT. Protein sequence: CASSQPGPWGSTDTQYF. V and J are TRBV14 and TRBJ2-3; a possible D gene is TRBD1 (5 bases). The V and J ends lost 2 bases and 0 bases respectively, with 15 bases between them. From germline, CDR1 is SGHDN and CDR2 FVKESK. The CDR3 extends over 17 amino acids.